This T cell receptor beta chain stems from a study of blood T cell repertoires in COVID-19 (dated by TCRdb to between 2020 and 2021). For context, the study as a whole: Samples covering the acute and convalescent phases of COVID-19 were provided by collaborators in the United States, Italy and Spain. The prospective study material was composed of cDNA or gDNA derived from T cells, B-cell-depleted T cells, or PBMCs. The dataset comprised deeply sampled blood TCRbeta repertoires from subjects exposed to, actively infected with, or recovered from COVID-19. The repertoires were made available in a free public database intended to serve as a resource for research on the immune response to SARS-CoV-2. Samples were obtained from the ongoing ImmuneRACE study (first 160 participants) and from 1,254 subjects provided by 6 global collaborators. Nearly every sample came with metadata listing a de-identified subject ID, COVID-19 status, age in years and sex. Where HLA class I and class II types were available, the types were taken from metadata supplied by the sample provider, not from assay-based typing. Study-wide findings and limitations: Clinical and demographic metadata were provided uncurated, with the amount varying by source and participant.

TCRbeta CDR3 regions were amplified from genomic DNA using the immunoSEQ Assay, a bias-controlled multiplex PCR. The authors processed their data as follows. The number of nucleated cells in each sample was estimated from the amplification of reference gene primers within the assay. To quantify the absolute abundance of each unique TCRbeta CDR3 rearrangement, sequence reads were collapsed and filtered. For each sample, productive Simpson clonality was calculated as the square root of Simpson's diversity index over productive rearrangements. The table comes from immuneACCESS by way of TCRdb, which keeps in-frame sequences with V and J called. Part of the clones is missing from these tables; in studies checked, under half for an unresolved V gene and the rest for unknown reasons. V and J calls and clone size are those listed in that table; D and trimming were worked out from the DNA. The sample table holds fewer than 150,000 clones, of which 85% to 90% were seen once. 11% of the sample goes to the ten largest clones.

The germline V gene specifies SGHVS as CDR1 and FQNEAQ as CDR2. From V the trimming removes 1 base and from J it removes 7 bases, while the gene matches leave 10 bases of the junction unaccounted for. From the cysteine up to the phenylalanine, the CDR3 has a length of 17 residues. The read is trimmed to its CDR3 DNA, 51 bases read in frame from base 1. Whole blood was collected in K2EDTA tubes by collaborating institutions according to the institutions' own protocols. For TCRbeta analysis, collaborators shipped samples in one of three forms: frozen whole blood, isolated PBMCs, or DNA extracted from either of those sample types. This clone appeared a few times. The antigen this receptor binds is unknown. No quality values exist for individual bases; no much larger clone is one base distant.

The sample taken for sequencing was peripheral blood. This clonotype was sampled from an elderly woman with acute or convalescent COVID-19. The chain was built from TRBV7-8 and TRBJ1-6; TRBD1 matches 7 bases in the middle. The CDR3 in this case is CASSLGPGGLINSPLHF. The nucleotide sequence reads TGTGCCAGCAGCTTAGGACCAGGGGGACTTATAAATTCACCCCTCCACTTT.